Described below is a single T cell receptor (beta chain) sequence and its context. The data originate from a study of blood T cell repertoires in COVID-19. As for the study in general: The United States, Italy and Spain supplied acute and convalescent COVID-19 samples.

Data came from immunoSEQ multiplex PCR; TCRdb stores just in-frame clones and leaves some out. This repertoire shows 180,000 or so clones, approximately 91% found once; its top ten account for around 1.5%. The TCR comes from a man aged 18-30 years with active or convalescent COVID-19. The sample comprised peripheral blood.

The CDR3, as DNA: TGCGCCAGCAGCTTATGGGGGCGATCGGAAGAGACCCAGTACTTC. This sequence encodes CASSLWGRSEETQYF. The chain combines TRBV5-1 with TRBJ2-5; tentative D call: TRBD1 (6 bases). Trimming pared 2 bases from V and 3 bases from J, leaving 14 bases between. This CDR3 comprises 15 residues. Germline V CDR1 and CDR2: SGHRS, YFSETQ.